These 8 T cell receptor beta chains were sequenced from one sample in a study of regulatory T cells in long-lasting Graves disease (dated by TCRdb to the early 2020s). The time point label, read with the paper, signifies: newly diagnosed GD, antithyroid drugs for less than 3 months. For both TCR sequencing and RNA sequencing, RNA was extracted from PBMCs using TRIzol. Receptor libraries were prepared by multiplex PCR. This sample was sequenced with an Illumina HiSeq 4000. CDR3 regions were amplified by Arm-PCR with iRepertoire HTBI primers to construct TCR beta libraries. The public reads were reanalyzed by TCRdb: fastp trimming at Q25, MiXCR alignment, in-frame beta chains only. Each CDR3 protein gets just one entry, which takes the most common genes and DNA from the rows behind it. The sample table records about 310,000 distinct CDR3 sequences; under 20% of these occur just once. The ten largest clones capture about 36% of the sample.

This specimen consisted of peripheral blood mononuclear cells (PBMCs), obtained at new diagnosis, from a patient treated with antithyroid drugs. The receptors stem from a female donor with Graves disease.

This clonotype was recorded many times. J is TRBJ2-3 and V is TRBV9; 8 bases align to TRBD2. CDR1 is SGDLS and CDR2 is YYNGEE in the germline V gene. V shed 0 bases, J shed 2 bases, and the junction held 5 bases outside the gene matches. The CDR3 consists of 16 residues. In DNA form, the CDR3 reads TGTGCCAGCAGCGTAGAAGCGGGAGTGAACACAGATACGCAGTATTTT. Protein sequence: CASSVEAGVNTDTQYF.

This clonotype came up many times. J is TRBJ2-5 and V is TRBV6-6, with TRBD2 as a possible D gene (5 bases). Germline V gives CDR1 MNHNY, CDR2 SVGAGI (reference sequence). Trimming left V 0 bases short and J 2 bases short, with 10 bases between. CDR3 length equals 15 residues. CDR3 loop: CASSYSWTGQETQYF. The CDR3 DNA reads TGTGCCAGCAGTTACTCGTGGACTGGTCAAGAGACCCAGTACTTC.

Notes on this clonotype: One base away lies a much larger clone, so this may be a sequencing read error. The CDR3 sequence is CAAGPRWSLEQYF. The CDR3 DNA reads TGTGCCGCTGGCCCGAGATGGAGCCTCGAGCAGTACTTC. V is TRBV11-2 and J is TRBJ2-7; D remains unclear. Germline CDR1 and CDR2: SGHAT and FQNNGV. V was clipped by 11 bases and J by 6 bases, with 20 bases between them. The CDR3 consists of 13 residues.

This clonotype was counted many times. J is TRBJ1-6 and V is TRBV27; unclear D gene. The CDR3 covers 14 residues. Trimming stripped 2 bases from V and 6 bases from J, with 8 bases between. The germline V gene has CDR1 MNHEY and CDR2 SMNVEV (reference sequence). The CDR3 region is CASSLRQTNSPLHF. DNA of the CDR3: TGTGCCAGCAGTTTAAGGCAGACTAATTCACCCCTCCACTTT.

There are many counts of this clonotype. The rearrangement links TRBV11-1 to TRBJ2-7, with 7 nucleotides matching TRBD1. Germline CDR1 SGHAT, CDR2 FQDESV (reference sequence). The CDR3 spans 13 residues. V was pared by 4 bases and J by 6 bases, with 6 bases of the junction left unmatched. CDR3 DNA: TGTGCCAGCAGCTCTTCGACAGGGCTCGAGCAGTACTTC. Its translation is CASSSSTGLEQYF.

In its sample, this clonotype was seen many times. V usage is TRBV6-1 and J usage is TRBJ2-7; 8 nucleotides match TRBD2. The CDR3 has 15 amino acids. Trimming cost V 5 bases and J 5 bases; bases outside gene matches: 11. Germline V gene lookup returns CDR1 MNHNS and CDR2 SASEGT. This chain's CDR3 is CASSHRAGDRNEQYF. The CDR3 DNA reads as TGTGCCAGCAGTCACCGAGCGGGAGACCGAAACGAGCAGTACTTC.

This clonotype was picked up a small number of times. The V and J genes are TRBV18 and TRBJ2-1; 7 bases agree with TRBD2. Germline V gene lookup returns CDR1 KGHSH and CDR2 LQKENI. The CDR3 is 17 amino acids. With V trimmed by 0 bases and J by 1 base, 6 bases remained unmatched. This CDR3 is CASSPPGGGSSYNEQFF. CDR3 nucleotide sequence: TGTGCCAGCTCACCACCGGGCGGCGGGAGTTCCTACAATGAGCAGTTCTTC.

This clonotype showed up just a few times. The chain combines TRBV5-1 with TRBJ2-7; TRBD1 is a possible D gene (6 bases). V lost 6 bases and J 3 bases, leaving 22 bases between the germline ends. Germline assignment: CDR1 SGHRS and CDR2 YFSETQ. The CDR3 has 16 amino acids. DNA of the CDR3: TGCGCCAGCACCAACGAAGCGCCGGGACAAGGCTACGAGCAGTACTTC. Translated: CASTNEAPGQGYEQYF.